This entry lists 26 T cell receptor beta chains sequenced from one sample in a study of human T cells and chemical hapten exposure. TCRdb processed the RACE reads anew with MiXCR; each CDR3 protein has one entry. This sample yields 350,000 to 400,000 distinct CDR3 sequences, of which around 5.5% are seen a single time; 2.5% to 3% belongs to the top ten. The time point was: pre-sensitization, week 0. The treatment here: therapeutic diphenylcyclopropenone sensitization with weekly scalp DPC. The source material was whole blood, sampled in connection with sensitization to the hapten diphenylcyclopropenone (DPC). These receptors were collected from a woman aged 50 to 60 with alopecia areata. Some clones in this sample may be carry-over from other donors' samples.

This clonotype has a handful of counts. The gene calls are TRBV20-1 and TRBJ1-5; D might be TRBD1 (5 bases). Between the trimmed V and J ends, which lost 5 bases and 5 bases, there was a span of 16 bases. The CDR3 runs 14 residues. Per germline, CDR1 DFQATT and CDR2 SNEGSKA (reference sequence). This CDR3 reads CSAWGTLQDQPQHF. The CDR3 DNA sequence: TGCAGTGCTTGGGGTACGCTACAGGATCAGCCCCAGCATTTT.

In its sample, this clonotype was seen a few times. The DNA for the CDR3 is TGCGCCAGCAGCTGGGGACGGACCTACGAGCAGTACTTC. As protein: CASSWGRTYEQYF. The chain combines TRBV5-1 with TRBJ2-7; D may match TRBD1 or TRBD2 (5 bases each). V was cut by 3 bases and J by 2 bases, with 9 bases left in between. The CDR3 is 13 amino acids. Germline CDR1 SGHRS, CDR2 YFSETQ.

This clonotype was observed at least ten times. The rearrangement uses TRBV28 and TRBJ2-2, with 11 bases fitting TRBD2. V lost 8 bases to trimming and J lost 5 bases; unmatched junction nucleotides: 4. There are 14 residues in the CDR3. Germline V lookup: CDR1 MDHEN, CDR2 SYDVKM. The CDR3: CASASGRKTGELFF. The CDR3 coding sequence is TGTGCCAGCGCTAGCGGGAGGAAAACCGGGGAGCTGTTTTTT.

This clonotype has more than one count but fewer than ten. V usage is TRBV20-1 and J usage is TRBJ2-1, with a possible D match to TRBD1 (6 bases). The V gene's germline CDR1 is DFQATT and CDR2 SNEGSKA (reference sequence). This CDR3 region has 12 residues. V was trimmed by 3 bases and J by 4 bases, leaving 7 bases between them. The DNA of the CDR3 is TGCAGTGCTAGCGGACAGTACAATGAGCAGTTCTTC. Protein product: CSASGQYNEQFF.

This rearrangement joins TRBV6-5 to TRBJ2-5; 7 bases fit TRBD2. The CDR3 is 12 amino acids. Germline V gives CDR1 MNHEY, CDR2 SVGAGI. The junction had 5 bases not matched to a gene; V was cut back by 7 bases and J by 6 bases. The CDR3 DNA reads as TGTGCCAGCACGGGGGGTAGACAGACCCAGTACTTC. This translates into CASTGGRQTQYF.

This sequence joins TRBV19 and TRBJ1-2; 9 nucleotides align to TRBD1. The CDR3 loop spans 13 amino acids. Germline V gene sequence: CDR1 LNHDA, CDR2 SQIVND (reference sequence). J was trimmed by 4 bases and V by 8 bases; bases with no gene match: 5. CDR3 residues: CASHRGLGYGYTF. The CDR3 DNA follows: TGTGCCAGTCACAGGGGGCTTGGCTATGGCTACACCTTC.

This clonotype was detected ten times or more. This chain joins TRBV9 and TRBJ2-6; maybe TRBD2 (5 bases). The germline V gene encodes CDR1 SGDLS and CDR2 YYNGEE. The CDR3 extends over 16 amino acids. Trimming stripped 4 bases from V and 0 bases from J, with 11 bases between. In DNA form, the CDR3 reads TGTGCCAGCAGCCCCGGACGGGACTCTGGGGCCAACGTCCTGACTTTC. This sequence encodes CASSPGRDSGANVLTF.

With regard to this clonotype: This may be a read error: a much more frequent sequence differs by one nucleotide. The chain couples TRBV28 to TRBJ2-6, with D perhaps TRBD1 (6 bases). CDR3 length: 17 residues. Germline CDR1 is MDHEN and CDR2 is SYDVKM. V dropped 8 bases and J dropped 2 bases, with 19 bases sitting between them. In DNA form, the CDR3 reads TGTGCCAGCGGGACATGGTTGATCAGCACTGGGGCCAACGTCCTGACTTTC. It encodes CASGTWLISTGANVLTF.

This clonotype appeared many times. This chain links TRBV12-3 or TRBV12-4 with TRBJ1-1; D is unresolved. The germline V and J ends were trimmed by 6 bases and 5 bases, with 13 bases remaining between them. CDR3 length: 13 amino acids. For the CDR3, the DNA is TGTGCCAGCAGGGGAAGTCTCCAGACTGAAGCTTTCTTT. It yields the protein CASRGSLQTEAFF.

The rearrangement joins TRBV28 to TRBJ1-2; D uncertain. V lost 7 bases, J lost 5 bases, and 14 bases lay in between. This CDR3 has 13 amino acids. Germline loops: CDR1 MDHEN, CDR2 SYDVKM. CDR3 in DNA: TGTGCCAGCAACTTGGACGGCCCTTATGGCTACACCTTC. It is translated as CASNLDGPYGYTF.

This clonotype was recorded at least ten times. This sequence joins TRBV4-2 and TRBJ2-5; 10 bases line up with TRBD2. The CDR3 has 16 amino acids. The germline V gene encodes CDR1 LGHNA and CDR2 YNFKEQ. The J segment lost 1 base and the V segment lost 1 base, leaving 3 bases of the junction unmatched. CDR3 DNA: TGTGCCAGCAGCCAAGGGACTAGCGGATCCCAAGAGACCCAGTACTTC. Translation: CASSQGTSGSQETQYF.

This clonotype was counted many times. The J gene is TRBJ1-2, the V gene TRBV7-2; 8 positions match TRBD1. Germline values: CDR1 SGHTA, CDR2 FQGNSA. The junction had 4 bases not matched to a gene; V was cut back by 4 bases and J by 0 bases. This CDR3 is 15 amino acids long. CDR3 DNA sequence: TGTGCCAGCAGCTCGACAGGGGAAGCTAACTATGGCTACACCTTC. This encodes CASSSTGEANYGYTF. Based on the CDR3 plus reference TRBV7-2 and TRBJ1-2, the full variable domain is GAGVSQSPSNKVTEKGKDVELRCDPISGHTALYWYRQSLGQGLEFLIYFQGNSAPDKSGLPSDRFSAERTGGSVSTLTIQRTQQEDSAVYLCASSSTGEANYGYTFGSGTRLTVV.

The rearrangement links TRBV2 to TRBJ2-7; either TRBD1 or TRBD2 may supply D (5 bases each). V was pared by 7 bases and J by 3 bases, with 13 bases between. This CDR3 comprises 13 residues. Germline V CDR1 and CDR2: SNHLY, FYNNEI. CDR3 DNA: TGTGCCAGCACCCGGGACGGTCTCTACGAGCAGTACTTC. Residues: CASTRDGLYEQYF.

This clonotype was seen repeatedly, ten times or more. The V gene is TRBV4-2, the J gene TRBJ2-7; 7 bases align to TRBD2. The CDR3 length is 16 residues. V lost 4 bases to trimming and J lost 3 bases; unmatched junction nucleotides: 12. Germline V gives CDR1 LGHNA, CDR2 YNFKEQ. This chain's CDR3 is CASSPLVTSASYEQYF. CDR3 nucleotides: TGTGCCAGCAGCCCCCTGGTTACTAGCGCCAGCTACGAGCAGTACTTC.

The chain joins TRBV28 to TRBJ2-5, with unresolved D. The CDR3 is 12 amino acids. V lost 2 bases and J lost 6, with 7 bases in between. Germline loops: CDR1 MDHEN, CDR2 SYDVKM. The CDR3 is CASSLRAKTQYF. The CDR3 bases are TGTGCCAGCAGTTTACGGGCTAAGACCCAGTACTTC.

This clonotype was seen ten or more times. This chain uses TRBV9 with TRBJ2-7; D is uncertain. V dropped 0 bases and J dropped 1 base, with 5 bases sitting between them. In germline, CDR1 is SGDLS, CDR2 YYNGEE. This CDR3 comprises 13 residues. CDR3 amino acids: CASSVGGSYEQYF. CDR3 nucleotides: TGTGCCAGCAGCGTAGGCGGTTCCTACGAGCAGTACTTC.

This clonotype was counted ten times or more. The chain is built from TRBV5-1 and TRBJ2-7; D ambiguous. Germline V gene sequence: CDR1 SGHRS, CDR2 YFSETQ. Trimming removed 0 bases from V and 7 bases from J, with 11 bases in between. The CDR3 has 13 amino acids. For the CDR3, the DNA is TGCGCCAGCAGCTTGGGTAGGTTGGGTGAGCAGTACTTC. Translation: CASSLGRLGEQYF.

This sequence joins TRBV5-1 and TRBJ1-6; 9 nucleotides line up with TRBD1. The CDR3 consists of 14 residues. Germline CDR1 reads SGHRS; CDR2 reads YFSETQ. With V trimmed by 4 bases and J by 10 bases, 6 bases remained unmatched. CDR3 coding DNA: TGCGCCAGCAGCCAGACAGGGGGGGACTCACCCCTCCACTTT. Its translation is CASSQTGGDSPLHF.

This clonotype has only a few counts. The chain is built from TRBV7-9 and TRBJ2-1, with D perhaps given as TRBD1 or TRBD2 (5 bases each). The CDR3 runs to 16 residues. Germline CDR1 reads SEHNR; CDR2 reads FQNEAQ (reference sequence). V lost 5 bases and J 0 bases, leaving 14 bases between the germline ends. CDR3 DNA: TGTGCCAGCAGCCCAGGGACCCTGAGCTCCTACAATGAGCAGTTCTTC. Protein sequence: CASSPGTLSSYNEQFF.

The V and J genes are TRBV29-1 and TRBJ2-7; D call uncertain. The CDR3 contains 13 residues. The germline gives CDR1 SQVTM, CDR2 ANQGSEA. V was clipped by 5 bases and J by 2 bases, with 13 bases between them. The CDR3 nucleotides are TGCAGCGTTCTCTCGGGCACAGCCTACGAGCAGTACTTC. Its protein product is CSVLSGTAYEQYF.

This clonotype was seen repeatedly, ten times or more. The J gene is TRBJ2-1, the V gene TRBV9; D remains ambiguous. This CDR3 spans 11 amino acids. Germline loops: CDR1 SGDLS, CDR2 YYNGEE. V shed 2 bases and J shed 10 bases, with 7 bases lying between them. For the CDR3, the DNA is TGTGCCAGCAGCGTGTCTGAGGAGCAGTTCTTC. Encoded protein: CASSVSEEQFF.

The gene calls are TRBV7-9 and TRBJ1-5; TRBD1 matches 9 bases. CDR1 and CDR2 from the germline V gene are SEHNR and FQNEAQ (reference sequence). J lost 5 bases, V lost 6 bases, and 17 bases had no gene match. This CDR3 is 18 amino acids long. The CDR3 sequence: CASRLRDRALSFHQPQHF. In DNA, the CDR3 is TGTGCCAGCAGACTACGGGACAGGGCGCTAAGCTTCCATCAGCCCCAGCATTTT. Combining the CDR3 with reference TRBV7-9 and TRBJ1-5 gives the whole variable domain DTGVSQNPRHKITKRGQNVTFRCDPISEHNRLYWYRQTLGQGPEFLTYFQNEAQLEKSRLLSDRFSAERPKGSFSTLEIQRTEQGDSAMYLCASRLRDRALSFHQPQHFGDGTRLSIL.

This clonotype was observed many times. The chain employs TRBV9 and TRBJ2-1; 16 nucleotides match TRBD2. This CDR3 is built from 20 residues. The germline V gene has CDR1 SGDLS and CDR2 YYNGEE. The junction had 17 bases not matched to a gene; V was cut back by 3 bases and J by 8 bases. CDR3 amino acids: CASSAPGLAGGPPHFDEQFF. CDR3 bases: TGTGCCAGCAGCGCACCGGGACTAGCGGGAGGGCCGCCCCATTTTGATGAGCAGTTCTTC.

This clonotype has a count of ten or more. The chain recombines TRBV16 with TRBJ2-3; 7 nucleotides align to TRBD2. V was pared by 1 base and J by 0 bases, with 7 bases of the junction left unmatched. CDR1 is KGHSY and CDR2 is FQNENV in the germline V gene. This CDR3 spans 17 amino acids. Written as DNA, the CDR3 is TGTGCCAGCAGCCAATTCGGGGGACTAACTAGCACAGATACGCAGTATTTT. Translated: CASSQFGGLTSTDTQYF.

The chain recombines TRBV24-1 with TRBJ2-1; TRBD1 matches 7 bases. The CDR3 runs to 15 residues. Unmatched junction bases numbered 8, after V lost 4 bases and J lost 6 bases. The germline V gene has CDR1 KGHDR and CDR2 SFDVKD. The CDR3 here is CATSELGGYRNEQFF. The CDR3 nucleotides read TGTGCCACCAGTGAATTAGGGGGCTACCGCAATGAGCAGTTCTTC.

This clonotype was observed a handful of times. The gene calls are TRBV10-3 and TRBJ2-3; 10 positions match TRBD2. V shed 8 bases and J 4 bases; nucleotides not matched to a gene: 3. The CDR3 sequence is 13 residues long. Germline CDR1 ENHRY, CDR2 SYGVKD. DNA of the CDR3: TGTGCCATCGGGCTAGCGGGGGCAGATACGCAGTATTTT. Its protein is CAIGLAGADTQYF.